This T cell receptor (beta chain) was obtained from a study of T cells in Graves' hyperthyroidism and ophthalmopathy. Study observations and caveats: Ophthalmopathy, as predicted by the model, came a median about six months after the prediction.

Absence of ophthalmopathy progression within 18 months defined stable Graves' hyperthyroidism. Patients aged 18 to 65 had newly diagnosed hyperthyroidism of under 2 months' duration. TCR beta CDR3 regions were amplified from RNA. The HTBI primer set was used in a first-round RT-PCR of the TCR CDR3. From the multiplex PCR reads, TCRdb called clonotypes with MiXCR, one entry per CDR3 protein. Among under 400,000 distinct CDR3 sequences, 14% were seen once, and the ten largest hold more than 9.5%. CDR3 length: 15 residues. Germline loops: CDR1 MGHDK, CDR2 SYGVNS. Losses at the gene ends were 5 bases for V and 2 bases for J; bases not matched to a gene: 5. This clonotype was observed a handful of times. As yet, its antigen is unknown.

The sample was blood. The receptor comes from a woman aged 55 to 70 with Graves' hyperthyroidism. The chain uses TRBV25-1 and TRBJ2-1; 8 nucleotides match TRBD2. The CDR3 region has the DNA TGTGCCAGCAGTCTCAGCGGGAGCACCTACAATGAGCAGTTCTTC. Amino acids: CASSLSGSTYNEQFF.